The rows below give T cell receptor beta chains drawn from one sample of a study of molecular identifiers for immune sequencing clone quantification. TCRdb reprocessed the PCR reads via MiXCR and lists one record per CDR3 protein. The table has about 320,000 distinct CDR3 sequences, about a fifth seen once. Sequencing input: naive CD8+ T cells from blood, with Jurkat cell RNA spiked in. These receptors came from a human donor in good health. Some libraries in this study had Jurkat cell RNA spiked in. CDR3s leave out the opening cysteine and the closing phenylalanine or tryptophan. A D gene is named only where the DNA matches it firmly. Only some rows state a clone size, as once, few, many or a class for expanded clones.

>many|-|TRBV5-6
ASSPGQVAGEQY
>-|-|TRBV7-9
ASSLEIAGSSYNEQF
>many|-|TRBV4-3
ASSQDRGSSYEQY
>many|TRBD2|TRBV20-1
SASGLAGVYQETQY
>-|TRBD2|TRBV4-1
ASSQRRGGGGDTQY
>-|TRBD2|TRBV7-9
ASIIAGTYEQY
>many|-|TRBV5-1
ASSLQEENTEAF
>many|TRBD1|TRBV9
ASGPGTDSYEQY
>-|-|TRBV4-1
ASSQAGANNSPLH
>many|-|TRBV28
ASSLYETSYGYT
>many|-|TRBV11-2
ASSLPIELGTDTQY
>many|-|TRBV20-1
SARLGYEQY
>many|-|TRBV10-3
AIGDSAYEQY
>many|-|TRBV2
ASRKATHTEAF
>-|-|TRBV30
AWTTGSSVSYRPDEQF
>once|-|TRBV28
ASSLLEGSSEQF
>many|-|TRBV20-1
SARGFKQGNTEAF
>few|TRBD2|TRBV6-4
ASSDYPAGGSRTGELF
>many|TRBD2|TRBV7-9
ASSSQSGRTYNEQF
>many|TRBD2|TRBV7-6
ASSLGTSGDTQY
>-|-|TRBV7-9
ASSPGWGNTEAF
>-|-|TRBV29-1
SAPGTNEQS
>few|-|TRBV2
ASSEASGRGGEKLF
>many|TRBD1|TRBV9
ASSVEGGNEKLF
>many|TRBD1|TRBV24-1
ATRETGEFTGELF
>-|-|TRBV4-3
ASSQERWGPTYEQY
>many|-|TRBV7-9
ASSLVETQY
>-|-|TRBV27
ASSLSGGSYGYT
>few|TRBD1|TRBV18
ASSPPGQGTTDTQY
>many|TRBD2|TRBV4-3
ASSPSTSASTDTQY
>many|-|TRBV7-9
ASSLAHSGYEQY
>many|TRBD2|TRBV5-1
ASSLYVVGGPDTQY
>many|TRBD1|TRBV7-8
ASSPSGTVEAF
>many|TRBD2|TRBV28
ASRKGLADFQETQY
>many|-|TRBV12-3/TRBV12-4
ASNRDRETQY
>once|-|TRBV7-9
ASSFRGTSFGQF
>many|-|TRBV7-4
ASSRDIDWQY
>many|-|TRBV27
ASSLYSGGFNEQY
>few|-|TRBV25-1
ASSEYATDTQY
>many|TRBD1|TRBV19
ASSGRDSYEQY
>-|-|TRBV6-2/TRBV6-3
ATSRSGNTDTQY
>many|-|TRBV25-1
ASKHPRGYT
>many|-|TRBV6-2/TRBV6-3
ASSSQYAYEQY
>many|-|TRBV9
ASSGQYGYT
>many|-|TRBV7-8
ASSLALTYQETQY
>many|-|TRBV5-6
ASSPGPSEQY
>few|-|TRBV7-9
ASSPGPDNEQF
>many|-|TRBV20-1
SAVSLKWPKNIQY
>-|-|TRBV4-3
ASSQDGGYTEAF
>many|TRBD1|TRBV2
ASKSRDSTGELF
>many|-|TRBV10-3
AISEGNQPQH
>-|-|TRBV4-1
ASSPGRGAGNTEAF
>many|-|TRBV5-1
ASSLAAGSEQF
>few|-|TRBV4-1
ASSPLTGYGYT
>many|-|TRBV7-2
ASSYTSPYYEQY
>many|-|TRBV6-6
ASSYFRGIGTDTQY
>-|TRBD1|TRBV19
ASSQGGYAEAF
>-|-|TRBV14
ASSQPDNSGNTIY